Presented here are 8 T cell receptor beta chains from one specimen sequenced in a study of HIV-infected patients and healthy controls. No cell fractionation was done, so the repertoire covers all unsorted peripheral blood T cells. cDNA was made from 500 ng RNA using alpha and beta constant primers. Each of the alpha and beta chains got its own library through chain-specific third strand synthesis with indices. TCRdb ran MiXCR on the 5' RACE reads and lists one entry per CDR3 protein. The data show around 16,000 distinct CDR3 sequences, with more than 7.5% seen just once and less than 6.5% held by the top ten. Sequenced: blood. The receptors originated from an adult in good health.

This clonotype has a count of ten or more. Here the CDR3 reads CASSHGLATDTQYF. The CDR3 DNA is TGCGCCAGCAGCCATGGACTAGCGACGGATACGCAGTATTTT. The rearrangement uses TRBV5-1 and TRBJ2-3, with 9 bases that match TRBD2. V shed 4 bases, J shed 6 bases, and the junction held 6 bases outside the gene matches. The length of the CDR3 is 14 residues. Germline V gives CDR1 SGHRS, CDR2 YFSETQ.

V gene TRBV14 combines with J gene TRBJ2-3; D perhaps matches TRBD2 (5 bases). The CDR3 has 11 residues. Germline V CDR1 and CDR2: SGHDN, FVKESK. The V and J ends lost 0 bases and 14 bases respectively, with 9 bases between them. The chain's CDR3 is CASSQDRAVYF. In nucleotides, the CDR3 is TGTGCCAGCAGCCAAGATCGAGCGGTGTATTTT.

Judged by abundance, this clonotype is medium-sized (0.01 to 0.1%). The chain is built from TRBV5-4 and TRBJ2-7, with D perhaps TRBD1 or TRBD2 (5 bases each). The germline gives CDR1 SGHNT, CDR2 YYREEE (reference sequence). Trimming removed 3 bases at V and 0 bases at J, with 13 bases between. The CDR3 is made up of 15 amino acids. CDR3 in DNA: TGTGCCAGCAGCTCCCGGGACGGAAGCTCCTACGAGCAGTACTTC. The encoded protein is CASSSRDGSSYEQYF. Filled out from reference TRBV5-4 and TRBJ2-7, the complete variable domain reads ETGVTQSPTHLIKTRGQQVTLRCSSQSGHNTVSWYQQALGQGPQFIFQYYREEENGRGNFPPRFSGLQFPNYSSELNVNALELDDSALYLCASSSRDGSSYEQYFGPGTRLTVT.

Relative to its sample, this clonotype is medium-sized. CDR3 nucleotides: TGTGCCAGCAGTTTATATGGACAGGATGGCTACACCTTC. Its protein is CASSLYGQDGYTF. The chain combines TRBV28 with TRBJ1-2, with 7 bases aligning to TRBD1. The CDR3 contains 13 residues. Germline trimming cut 1 base from V and 6 bases from J; bases unmatched to any gene: 2. The V gene's germline CDR1 is MDHEN and CDR2 SYDVKM.

Many counts were recorded for this clonotype. V gene TRBV21-1 combines with J gene TRBJ1-6; the DNA was not used to check the table's D call, TRBD1. TRBV21-1 is a documented pseudogene. The CDR3 loop spans 17 amino acids. CDR3 sequence (DNA): TGTGCCAGCAGAGAAACGTCCCCGAGGCAGGGGAATTCACCCCTCCACTTT. Its protein product is CASRETSPRQGNSPLHF.

The chain carries TRBV28 and TRBJ2-2, with D possibly being TRBD2 (6 bases). The length of the CDR3 is 15 residues. In germline, CDR1 is MDHEN, CDR2 SYDVKM. Trimming removed 8 bases from V and 6 bases from J, with 19 bases in between. CDR3: CASRIRGGMAGELFF. The CDR3 coding sequence is TGTGCCAGCCGAATTAGGGGCGGGATGGCCGGGGAGCTGTTTTTT.

Ten or more counts support this clonotype. CDR3 loop: CSVRTSDYEQYF. CDR3 sequence (DNA): TGCAGTGTTCGGACTAGCGACTACGAGCAGTACTTC. V gene TRBV20-1 combines with J gene TRBJ2-7, with 9 bases fitting TRBD2. Trimming cost V 7 bases and J 3 bases; bases outside gene matches: 4. The CDR3 has 12 amino acids. Germline V CDR1 and CDR2: DFQATT, SNEGSKA (reference sequence).

This clonotype is labeled medium-sized. This chain joins TRBV3-1 and TRBJ1-5; tentatively, D is TRBD1 (6 bases). Germline V lookup: CDR1 LGHDT, CDR2 YNNKEL (reference sequence). The germline V and J ends were trimmed by 0 bases and 3 bases, with 9 bases remaining between them. The CDR3 has 15 residues. CDR3 DNA sequence: TGTGCCAGCAGCCAAGACTGGACAGCCAATCAGCCCCAGCATTTT. Translated: CASSQDWTANQPQHF.